This T cell receptor (beta chain) appears in the sequencing data of a study of early T cells in non-severe SARS-CoV-2 infection. Study context: The chains were unpaired, and the sequenced material was bulk RNA from unsorted whole blood.

Attached unique molecular identifiers marked individual cDNA molecules. TCRdb reprocessed the 5' RACE reads via MiXCR and lists one record per CDR3 protein. This sample has approximately 42,000 distinct CDR3 sequences, with approximately 6.9% found just once. This clonotype has ten or more counts. Its antigen is unknown. Study conclusions and caveats: Clonotype matching in VDJdb favored anti-spike CD8 responses and did not capture private and CD4 specificities.

Trimming left V 10 bases short and J 7 bases short, with 11 bases between. From germline, CDR1 is ENHRY and CDR2 SYGVKD. The CDR3 runs to 12 residues. Material: whole blood. The chain carries TRBV10-3 and TRBJ1-6, with D perhaps matching TRBD1 (6 bases). The clonotype comes from an adult who was a healthcare worker with PCR-confirmed SARS-CoV-2 infection or an uninfected control (not recorded which). The CDR3 here is CATGQHNSPLHF. The DNA for the CDR3 is TGTGCCACCGGACAGCACAATTCACCCCTCCACTTT.